These 23 T cell receptor beta chains originate from one sample sequenced in a study of beta chain features in type 1 diabetes. As every portion of the isolated RNA was reverse transcribed, the sequencing read expressed TCRB transcripts. The data were produced by immunoSEQ multiplex PCR, yet TCRdb's version contains in-frame clones alone and is incomplete. Of more than 300,000 clones in the sample, 10% to 15% were seen once. Broader study findings: Type 1 diabetes patients showed a moderate but significant shortening of TCRB CDR3s in all four CD4+ subsets.

No cognate antigen is known for these TCRs. The sample taken for sequencing was naive CD4+ T cells from blood. These receptors were collected from a woman aged 18-29 years with type 1 diabetes.

This clone came up a few times. V gene TRBV5-1 combines with J gene TRBJ2-7; D is perhaps TRBD1 (6 bases). The CDR3 is 14 amino acids. V was pared by 3 bases and J by 7 bases, with 17 bases between. Germline V lookup: CDR1 SGHRS, CDR2 YFSETQ. The chain's CDR3 is CASSSTGTPGEQYF. DNA for the CDR3: TGCGCCAGCAGCTCAACCGGGACACCGGGGGAGCAGTACTTC.

The CDR3 region has the DNA TGCGCCAGCCGCAGGGGCAGCTCCTATAATTCACCCCTCCACTTT. It yields the protein CASRRGSSYNSPLHF. The V call is TRBV23-1, the J call TRBJ1-6; a possible D gene is TRBD1 (6 bases). TRBV23-1 qualifies as an ORF whose function is uncertain. Trimming removed 8 bases from V and 0 bases from J, with 11 bases in between. This CDR3 is built from 15 residues.

The chain links TRBV30 to TRBJ1-3; 8 nucleotides line up with TRBD1. CDR1 is GTSNPN, CDR2 SVGIG, per germline (reference sequence). CDR3 size: 13 residues. CDR3 residues: CAGQGASGNTIYF. The CDR3 DNA follows: TGTGCAGGGCAGGGGGCCTCTGGAAACACCATATATTTT. Full variable domain (missing parts from reference TRBV30 and TRBJ1-3): SQTIHQWPATLVQPVGSPLSLECTVEGTSNPNLYWYRQAAGRGLQLLFYSVGIGQISSEVPQNLSASRPQDRQFILSSKKLLLSDSGFYLCAGQGASGNTIYFGEGSWLTVV.

The rearrangement joins TRBV5-4 to TRBJ2-5; possible D gene TRBD2, 6 bases. V was clipped by 3 bases and J by 7 bases, with 16 bases between them. This CDR3 contains 14 residues. Germline assignment: CDR1 SGHNT and CDR2 YYREEE (reference sequence). CDR3 nucleotides: TGTGCCAGCAGCTACCTGGACCCCGGGGGGACCCAGTACTTC. Protein sequence: CASSYLDPGGTQYF.

V is TRBV5-4 and J is TRBJ2-7; a weak D match, TRBD1 (5 bases). Trimming stripped 4 bases from V and 3 bases from J, with 8 bases between. The CDR3 has 12 residues. Germline-derived CDR1 and CDR2 are SGHNT and YYREEE (reference sequence). The CDR3 DNA follows: TGTGCCAGCAGCCAGCAGGGCTACGAGCAGTACTTC. Translating gives CASSQQGYEQYF.

This clone was seen only a few times. One end of the junction does not line up with germline, which may come from a read error. This chain links TRBV19 with TRBJ2-5; 8 positions agree with TRBD2. CDR1 is LNHDA, CDR2 SQIVND, per germline (reference sequence). The CDR3 has 13 residues. The CDR3 is CASSEGLAAKQDF. As DNA, the CDR3 is TGTGCCAGTAGTGAAGGACTAGCCGCTAAGCAGGACTTC.

This clone came up a few times. The rearrangement joins TRBV13 to TRBJ2-1, with 10 bases matching TRBD2. Germline CDR1 PRHDT, CDR2 FYEKMQ (reference sequence). The length of the CDR3 is 15 residues. V was pared by 5 bases and J by 9 bases, with 10 bases of the junction left unmatched. CDR3 protein: CASSTSSGSSIEQFF. In DNA form, the CDR3 reads TGTGCCAGCAGCACTTCTAGCGGGAGCTCGATTGAGCAGTTCTTC.

In regard to this clone: The sample contains more than one DNA sequence encoding this CDR3. The chain links TRBV5-1 to TRBJ2-5; 11 bases line up with TRBD2. The CDR3 is made up of 14 amino acids. V shed 2 bases and J 5 bases; nucleotides not matched to a gene: 2. Germline-derived CDR1 and CDR2 are SGHRS and YFSETQ. The CDR3 sequence: CASSLGTSGETQYF. In DNA form, the CDR3 reads TGCGCCAGCAGCTTAGGGACTAGCGGTGAGACCCAGTACTTC.

This clone was seen a handful of times. J is TRBJ1-5 and V is TRBV28, with D hard to call. Looked up from germline, CDR1 is MDHEN and CDR2 is SYDVKM. CDR3 length: 14 residues. V lost 3 bases and J 6 bases, leaving 12 bases between the germline ends. CDR3 protein: CASSFGGEGQPQHF. DNA of the CDR3: TGTGCCAGCAGTTTTGGCGGGGAGGGTCAGCCCCAGCATTTT.

This clone was counted only a few times. J is TRBJ2-2 and V is TRBV5-6; 8 bases are a match to TRBD2. Germline CDR1 and CDR2: SGHDT and YYEEEE. The CDR3 contains 15 residues. Trimming cost V 0 bases and J 6 bases; bases outside gene matches: 4. CDR3 sequence: CASSLVSGKAGELFF. The DNA of the CDR3 is TGTGCCAGCAGCTTGGTTAGCGGGAAAGCCGGGGAGCTGTTTTTT.

The V gene is TRBV4-3, the J gene TRBJ2-3; 7 positions agree with TRBD2. This CDR3 comprises 17 residues. The J segment lost 0 bases and the V segment lost 1 base, leaving 7 bases of the junction unmatched. Germline V gene lookup returns CDR1 LGHNA and CDR2 YSLEER. CDR3 region: CASSQGARGISTDTQYF. The CDR3 DNA is TGCGCCAGCAGCCAAGGCGCGCGGGGGATTAGCACAGATACGCAGTATTTT.

This clone was counted a few times. V and J are TRBV30 and TRBJ2-5, with D possibly being TRBD2 (5 bases). The CDR3 is 13 residues long. Trimming left V 4 bases short and J 3 bases short, with 12 bases between. Per the germline V gene, CDR1 is GTSNPN and CDR2 is SVGIG (reference sequence). The DNA of the CDR3 is TGTGCCTGGATTAGTGAGCGGAAAGAGACCCAGTACTTC. Its translation is CAWISERKETQYF.

This clone has more than one count but fewer than ten. The V gene is TRBV5-4, the J gene TRBJ1-3; 9 bases agree with TRBD1. Germline V gene sequence: CDR1 SGHNT, CDR2 YYREEE (reference sequence). Trimming removed 4 bases from V and 0 bases from J; junction bases left unmatched: 8. This CDR3 region has 17 residues. Written as DNA, the CDR3 is TGTGCCAGCAGCCCGGAGGGACAGGGAATCTCTGGAAACACCATATATTTT. It specifies CASSPEGQGISGNTIYF.

The chain joins TRBV7-9 to TRBJ2-7; the D gene is possibly TRBD1 (5 bases). Looked up from germline, CDR1 is SEHNR and CDR2 is FQNEAQ (reference sequence). The germline V and J ends were trimmed by 5 bases and 2 bases, with 13 bases remaining between them. The CDR3 has 14 amino acids. The CDR3 reads CASSRQRSAYEQYF. In DNA form, the CDR3 reads TGTGCCAGCAGCAGACAGAGAAGCGCCTACGAGCAGTACTTC.

This clone turned up a few times. The J gene is TRBJ1-1, the V gene TRBV6-5; no reliable D call. The CDR3 is made up of 15 amino acids. Germline assignment: CDR1 MNHEY and CDR2 SVGAGI. Trimming removed 2 bases at V and 3 bases at J, with 13 bases between. This chain's CDR3 is CASSYGPGQDTEAFF. Written as DNA, the CDR3 is TGTGCCAGCAGTTACGGTCCAGGTCAGGACACTGAAGCTTTCTTT.

This chain uses TRBV7-3 with TRBJ2-1, with 7 bases aligning to TRBD2. CDR3 length: 14 amino acids. Germline CDR1 reads SGHTA; CDR2 reads FQGTGA. The V and J ends lost 5 bases and 9 bases, in that order; junction bases with no gene match: 10. The CDR3 DNA follows: TGTGCCAGCAGCCCCCGACAGCGGGGTGGTGAGCAGTTCTTC. Its translation: CASSPRQRGGEQFF.

Note on this clone: At the DNA level, this CDR3 is encoded by other sequences in the same sample as well. The gene calls are TRBV20-1 and TRBJ1-2; D remains unclear. The ends were cut back, 6 bases at V and 2 bases at J, with 4 bases in the middle. Germline-derived CDR1 and CDR2 are DFQATT and SNEGSKA (reference sequence). The CDR3 covers 10 residues. CDR3 protein: CSAPNYGYTF. CDR3 bases: TGCAGTGCCCCGAACTATGGCTACACCTTC.

The chain couples TRBV7-2 to TRBJ1-6; possible D gene TRBD1, 6 bases. Trimming removed 5 bases from V and 8 bases from J, with 16 bases in between. The CDR3 is made up of 15 amino acids. The germline V gene has CDR1 SGHTA and CDR2 FQGNSA. CDR3 loop: CASSRNRVGDSPLHF. DNA of the CDR3: TGTGCCAGCAGCCGTAACAGGGTAGGGGATTCACCCCTCCACTTT.

This clone was picked up a small number of times. Other DNA sequences in the sample encode the same CDR3. The rearrangement joins TRBV9 to TRBJ1-5, with unresolved D. V was pared by 0 bases and J by 2 bases, with 6 bases between. Looked up from germline, CDR1 is SGDLS and CDR2 is YYNGEE. This CDR3 has 14 amino acids. This chain's CDR3 is CASSVGQGNQPQHF. CDR3 bases: TGTGCCAGCAGCGTAGGCCAGGGCAATCAGCCCCAGCATTTT.

The chain employs TRBV15 and TRBJ1-2, with TRBD1 matching over 9 bases. Germline-derived CDR1 and CDR2 are LNHNV and YYDKDF (reference sequence). The CDR3 consists of 12 residues. V lost 8 bases, J lost 8 bases, and 6 bases stayed unmatched. For the CDR3, the DNA is TGTGCCACCGGGACAGGGATGAGAGGCTACACCTTC. Translated, it gives CATGTGMRGYTF. The full variable domain, rest sourced from reference TRBV15 and TRBJ1-2, is DAMVIQNPRYQVTQFGKPVTLSCSQTLNHNVMYWYQQKSSQAPKLLFHYYDKDFNNEADTPDNFQSRRPNTSFCFLDIRSPGLGDTAMYLCATGTGMRGYTFGSGTRLTVV.

The chain carries TRBV7-2 and TRBJ1-1; D uncertain. Germline CDR1 is SGHTA and CDR2 is FQGNSA. The germline V and J ends were trimmed by 10 bases and 0 bases, with 12 bases remaining between them. The CDR3 runs 13 residues. The DNA for the CDR3 is TGTGCCACCGGGTCGGGTTTGAACACTGAAGCTTTCTTT. Amino acid sequence: CATGSGLNTEAFF.

The gene calls are TRBV5-1 and TRBJ2-7; D may be TRBD1 (6 bases). V lost 3 bases and J 0 bases, leaving 13 bases between the germline ends. The CDR3 runs to 15 residues. Germline lookup yields CDR1 SGHRS and CDR2 YFSETQ. CDR3 loop: CASSWTTGTSYEQYF. The CDR3 DNA is TGCGCCAGCAGCTGGACGACAGGTACCTCCTACGAGCAGTACTTC.

This clone was picked up a small number of times. V and J are TRBV28 and TRBJ2-6; 11 positions agree with TRBD2. The CDR3 has 18 residues. The V gene's germline CDR1 is MDHEN and CDR2 SYDVKM. The V gene end was trimmed by 6 bases and the J gene end by 0 bases; junction bases not matched to a gene: 7. The CDR3 reads CASSPPGLAVSGANVLTF. The CDR3 DNA is TGTGCCAGCAGCCCCCCGGGACTAGCGGTCTCTGGGGCCAACGTCCTGACTTTC. Supplemented by reference TRBV28 and TRBJ2-6, the full variable domain reads DVKVTQSSRYLVKRTGEKVFLECVQDMDHENMFWYRQDPGLGLRLIYFSYDVKMKEKGDIPEGYSVSREKKERFSLILESASTNQTSMYLCASSPPGLAVSGANVLTFGAGSRLTVL.